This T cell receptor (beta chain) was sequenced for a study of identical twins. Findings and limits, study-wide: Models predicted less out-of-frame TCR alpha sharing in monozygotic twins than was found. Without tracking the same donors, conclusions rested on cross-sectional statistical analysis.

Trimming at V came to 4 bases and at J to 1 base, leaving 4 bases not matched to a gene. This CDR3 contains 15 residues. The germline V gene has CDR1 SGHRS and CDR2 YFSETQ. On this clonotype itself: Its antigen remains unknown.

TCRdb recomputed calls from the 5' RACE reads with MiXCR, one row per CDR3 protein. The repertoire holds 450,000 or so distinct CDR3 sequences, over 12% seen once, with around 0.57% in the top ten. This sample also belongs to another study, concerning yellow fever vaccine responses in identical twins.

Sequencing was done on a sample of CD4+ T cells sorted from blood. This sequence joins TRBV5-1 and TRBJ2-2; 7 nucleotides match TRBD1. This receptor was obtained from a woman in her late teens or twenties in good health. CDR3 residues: CASSKGQVNTGELFF. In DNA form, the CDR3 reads TGCGCCAGCAGCAAAGGACAGGTGAACACCGGGGAGCTGTTTTTT.